Following are 2 T cell receptor beta chains from one sample sequenced in a study of T cell responses to AZD1222 COVID-19 vaccine. Here immunoSEQ multiplex PCR was the method, and the copy in TCRdb shows in-frame clones only, minus some. The table records 150,000 or so clones, approximately 90% of them present only once. The sample here was peripheral blood, taken 28 days after the second AZD1222 dose. The receptor source for this set is an adult who received the AZD1222 COVID-19 vaccine.

This clone was observed a few times. V and J are TRBV9 and TRBJ1-6, with TRBD1 matching 7 bases. CDR3 size: 14 residues. J lost 6 bases, V lost 3 bases, and 3 bases had no gene match. CDR1 SGDLS and CDR2 YYNGEE come from the germline V gene. In DNA form, the CDR3 reads TGTGCCAGCAGCGCACAGGGGCTTAATTCACCCCTCCACTTT. It encodes CASSAQGLNSPLHF.

This clone was recorded only once. The genes are TRBV19 and TRBJ1-2; D unclear. Trimming removed 5 bases at V and 3 bases at J, with 4 bases between. Germline-derived CDR1 and CDR2 are LNHDA and SQIVND (reference sequence). The CDR3 has 11 amino acids. The CDR3 DNA reads as TGTGCCAGTAGTGCATACTATGGCTACACCTTC. Translation: CASSAYYGYTF.